This T cell receptor beta chain was sequenced in a study of sequential checkpoint blockade in melanoma (dated by TCRdb to the late 2010s). General notes on the study: In a 1:1 randomization, patients received either first-line nivolumab then ipilimumab (arm A) or ipilimumab then nivolumab (arm B). The same lesion was the source of roughly four fifths of the matched pre- and post-treatment tumor biopsy pairs. TCRbeta immunosequencing was performed on DNA from around 96 pretreatment melanoma tumor samples. Maintenance nivolumab came after both trial sequences. For approximately 23 patients, matched tumor biopsies were taken both before treatment and at week 13, after single-agent nivolumab (arm A) or ipilimumab (arm B). Overall study outcomes, separate from this receptor: Among patients in arm A, the nivolumab-first arm, pretreatment tumor TIL clonality was associated with response (P = .04). Larger, independent patient cohorts are needed to validate the response-prediction model that combines TCR metrics and mutation burden. Patients whose tumor T-cell fraction and clonality increased by week 13 were about 30 times more likely to achieve clinical benefit. Tumor T-cell fraction and clonality were correlated with PD-L1 staining and CD8+ T-cell counts, but not with mutational load. Within-arm analyses of tumor T-cell fraction were constrained by small sample sizes and reduced statistical power.

Per the publication, the treatment or condition label means: randomized to nivolumab then ipilimumab (arm A) or the reverse (arm B). Prior DNA-damaging chemotherapy had not been received by any trial patient. The samples were obtained from melanoma patients enrolled in CheckMate 064, an open-label, randomized phase II trial testing sequential checkpoint blockade. Tumor TCR sequencing used genomic DNA from formalin-fixed paraffin-embedded (FFPE) tissue samples. For CDR1 and CDR2, the germline V gene lists SGHRS and YFSETQ. Trimming takes 0 bases from V and 1 base from J, and the germline ends sit 8 bases apart. From the cysteine up to the phenylalanine, the CDR3 has a length of 14 residues. Kept here is only the CDR3 DNA, which spans 42 bases and is read in frame from base 1. The immunoSEQ Assay was used to immunosequence TCRbeta CDR3 regions from genomic DNA. Before high-throughput sequencing, the genomic DNA was amplified using bias-controlled multiplex PCR. Turning to the authors' computational methods: To quantify the absolute abundance of each unique TCRbeta CDR3 region, the sequences were collapsed and filtered. Clonality, defined as 1 minus Pielou's evenness, was calculated using only productive rearrangements. Tumor T-cell fraction was calculated by normalizing TCRbeta template counts to usable DNA, which was estimated from several housekeeping genes. Clones with significantly greater frequencies in on-treatment versus baseline samples were identified using a previously published method. Entries here come from immuneACCESS through TCRdb and include only in-frame sequences with V and J called. Some clones fail to appear in such tables; in the studies checked, an unresolved V gene covers under half of the shortfall, and the cause of the remainder is unknown. V and J calls and clone size are those listed in that table; D and trimming were worked out from the DNA. The sample table holds around 4,000 clones, of which around 20% were seen once. Jointly, the top ten make up about 20% of the sample.

Worth noting for this clone: Its antigen remains undetermined. No base quality values were provided; no much bigger clone lies one nucleotide off.

The sequence came from a human patient with melanoma. Some clones in this sample may be carry-over from other donors' samples. The sequence links TRBV5-1 to TRBJ2-7, with the D gene not clear enough to name. Specimen: tumor tissue (inferred from file names), collected from a patient given nivolumab and ipilimumab in sequence. The DNA is as follows: TGCGCCAGCAGCTTGGAGTCCAGGTCCTACGAGCAGTACTTC. Translated, it reads CASSLESRSYEQYF.